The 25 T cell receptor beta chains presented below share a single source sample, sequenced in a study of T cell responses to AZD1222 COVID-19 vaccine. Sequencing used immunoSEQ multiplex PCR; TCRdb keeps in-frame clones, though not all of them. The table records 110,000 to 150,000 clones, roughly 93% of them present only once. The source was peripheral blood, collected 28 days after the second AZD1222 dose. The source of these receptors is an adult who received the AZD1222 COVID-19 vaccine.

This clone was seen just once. CDR3 nucleotide sequence: TGCGCCAGCAGCCAAGCGACAGGGGGCTGGAACGAGCAGTACTTC. Its translation is CASSQATGGWNEQYF. The V call is TRBV4-1, the J call TRBJ2-7; 10 positions agree with TRBD1. V lost 1 base and J lost 5; bases outside the gene matches: 5. The CDR3 spans 15 residues. Germline V gene sequence: CDR1 MGHRA, CDR2 YSYEKL.

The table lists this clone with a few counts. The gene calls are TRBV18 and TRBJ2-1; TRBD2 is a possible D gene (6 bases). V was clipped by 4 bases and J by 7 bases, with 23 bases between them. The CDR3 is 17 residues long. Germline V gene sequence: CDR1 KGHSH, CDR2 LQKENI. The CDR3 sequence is CASSLHTGGATSNEQFF. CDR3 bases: TGTGCCAGCTCACTCCACACCGGAGGGGCGACCTCTAATGAGCAGTTCTTC.

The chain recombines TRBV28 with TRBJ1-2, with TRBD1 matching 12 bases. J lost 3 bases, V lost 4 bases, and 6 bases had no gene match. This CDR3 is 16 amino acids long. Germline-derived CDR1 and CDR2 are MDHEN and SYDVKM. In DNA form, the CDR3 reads TGTGCCAGCAGTTCGTCCGGGACAGGGGGCCACTATGGCTACACCTTC. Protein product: CASSSSGTGGHYGYTF.

The CDR3 DNA sequence: TGTGCCAGCAGTCCAGCGACAGGGACCTACGAGCAGTACTTC. Encoded protein: CASSPATGTYEQYF. The gene calls are TRBV6-5 and TRBJ2-7; 7 bases line up with TRBD1. V lost 5 bases, J lost 2 bases, and 6 bases stayed unmatched. Germline V gene sequence: CDR1 MNHEY, CDR2 SVGAGI. The CDR3 spans 14 residues.

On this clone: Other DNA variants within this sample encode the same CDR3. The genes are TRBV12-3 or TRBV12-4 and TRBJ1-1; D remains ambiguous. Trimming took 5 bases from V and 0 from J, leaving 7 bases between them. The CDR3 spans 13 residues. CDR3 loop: CASSLSVNTEAFF. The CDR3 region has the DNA TGTGCCAGCAGTCTCTCTGTGAACACTGAAGCTTTCTTT.

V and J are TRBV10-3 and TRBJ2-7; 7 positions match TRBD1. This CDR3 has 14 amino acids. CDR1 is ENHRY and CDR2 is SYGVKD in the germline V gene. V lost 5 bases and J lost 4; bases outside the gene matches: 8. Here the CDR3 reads CAISTGQTAYEQYF. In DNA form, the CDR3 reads TGTGCCATCAGTACGGGACAGACCGCATACGAGCAGTACTTC.

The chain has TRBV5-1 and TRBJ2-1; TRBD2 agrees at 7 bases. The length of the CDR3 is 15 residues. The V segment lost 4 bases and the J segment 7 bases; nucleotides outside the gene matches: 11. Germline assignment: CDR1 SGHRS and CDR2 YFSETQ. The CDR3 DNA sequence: TGCGCCAGCAGCCCCGGACTCTGGGAGGGGAATGAGCAGTTCTTC. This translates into CASSPGLWEGNEQFF.

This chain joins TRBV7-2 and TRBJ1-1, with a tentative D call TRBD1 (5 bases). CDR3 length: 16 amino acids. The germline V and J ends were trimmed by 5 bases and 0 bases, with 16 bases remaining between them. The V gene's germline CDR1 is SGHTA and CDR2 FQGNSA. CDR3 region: CASSPRRRDLNTEAFF. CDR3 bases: TGTGCCAGCAGCCCTCGACGCCGGGACCTGAACACTGAAGCTTTCTTT.

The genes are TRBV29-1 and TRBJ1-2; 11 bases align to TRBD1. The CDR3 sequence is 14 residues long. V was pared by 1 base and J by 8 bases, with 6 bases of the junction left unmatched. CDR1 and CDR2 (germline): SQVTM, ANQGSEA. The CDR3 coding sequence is TGCAGCGTTGAAGGGAGGACAGGGGGCAACGGCTACACCTTC. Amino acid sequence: CSVEGRTGGNGYTF.

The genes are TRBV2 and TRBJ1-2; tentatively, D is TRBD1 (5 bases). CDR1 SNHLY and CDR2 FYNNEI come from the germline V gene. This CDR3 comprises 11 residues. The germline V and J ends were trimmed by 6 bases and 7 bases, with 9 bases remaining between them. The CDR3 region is CASRGTIGYTF. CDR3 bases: TGTGCCAGCAGGGGGACTATTGGCTACACCTTC.

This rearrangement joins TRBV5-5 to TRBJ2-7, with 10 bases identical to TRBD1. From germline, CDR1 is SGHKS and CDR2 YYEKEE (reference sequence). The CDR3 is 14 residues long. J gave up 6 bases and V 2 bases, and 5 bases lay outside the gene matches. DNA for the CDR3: TGTGCCAGCAGCTTCGGGACAGGGGTAGGCGAGCAGTACTTC. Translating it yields CASSFGTGVGEQYF.

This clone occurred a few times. The CDR3 DNA follows: TGTGCCAGCAGCTTGTTTTGGGGTTCAAGCAATCAGCCCCAGCATTTT. Translating it yields CASSLFWGSSNQPQHF. The chain couples TRBV5-6 to TRBJ1-5, with D uncertain. Germline V gene lookup returns CDR1 SGHDT and CDR2 YYEEEE. V was trimmed by 1 base and J by 1 base, leaving 12 bases between them. The CDR3 spans 16 residues.

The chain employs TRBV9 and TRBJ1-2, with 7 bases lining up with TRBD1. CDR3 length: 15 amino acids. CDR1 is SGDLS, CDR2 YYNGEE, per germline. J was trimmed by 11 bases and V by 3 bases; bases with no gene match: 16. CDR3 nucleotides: TGTGCCAGCAGCGGGGGGGACAGTCACAAGCTCGGGTACACCTTC. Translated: CASSGGDSHKLGYTF.

The CDR3, as DNA: TGCGCCAGCAGTAAACAGGGCACTGAAGCTTTCTTT. Protein product: CASSKQGTEAFF. The chain couples TRBV10-1 to TRBJ1-1, with TRBD1 as a possible D gene (6 bases). The CDR3 is 12 amino acids. From germline, CDR1 is WNHNN and CDR2 SYGVQD (reference sequence). Trimming pared 5 bases from V and 4 bases from J, leaving 8 bases between.

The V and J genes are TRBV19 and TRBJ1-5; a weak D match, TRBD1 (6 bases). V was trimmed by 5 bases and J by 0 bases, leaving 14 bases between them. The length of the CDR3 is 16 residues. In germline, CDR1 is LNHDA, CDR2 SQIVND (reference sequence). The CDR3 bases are TGTGCCAGTAGTGGCGACAGGCTGTATAGCAATCAGCCCCAGCATTTT. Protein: CASSGDRLYSNQPQHF.

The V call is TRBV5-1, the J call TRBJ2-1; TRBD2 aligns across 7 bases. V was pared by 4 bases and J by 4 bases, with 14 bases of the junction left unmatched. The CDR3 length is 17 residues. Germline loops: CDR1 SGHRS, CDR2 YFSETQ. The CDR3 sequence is CASSPTSAGSRYNEQFF. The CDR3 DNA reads TGCGCCAGCAGCCCGACTTCAGCGGGAAGTAGGTACAATGAGCAGTTCTTC.

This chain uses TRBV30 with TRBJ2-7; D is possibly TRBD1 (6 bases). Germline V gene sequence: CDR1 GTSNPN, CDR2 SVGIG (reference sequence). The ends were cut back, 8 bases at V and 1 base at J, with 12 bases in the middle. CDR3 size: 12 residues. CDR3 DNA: TGTGCCGCACGACAGGTGTCCTACGAGCAGTACTTC. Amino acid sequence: CAARQVSYEQYF.

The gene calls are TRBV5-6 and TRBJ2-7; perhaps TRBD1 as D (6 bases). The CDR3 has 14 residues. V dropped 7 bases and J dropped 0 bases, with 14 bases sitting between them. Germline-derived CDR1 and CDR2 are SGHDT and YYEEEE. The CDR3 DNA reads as TGTGCCAGCCGACCCAGGGGTAACTCCTACGAGCAGTACTTC. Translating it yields CASRPRGNSYEQYF.

CDR3 region: CASSLSAGPDTQYF. In DNA form, the CDR3 reads TGTGCCAGCAGCTTAAGTGCAGGCCCAGATACGCAGTATTTT. The chain links TRBV7-3 to TRBJ2-3; D ambiguous. The CDR3 runs to 14 residues. Deletions cut 1 base from V and 4 bases from J, with 9 bases between. The germline gives CDR1 SGHTA, CDR2 FQGTGA.

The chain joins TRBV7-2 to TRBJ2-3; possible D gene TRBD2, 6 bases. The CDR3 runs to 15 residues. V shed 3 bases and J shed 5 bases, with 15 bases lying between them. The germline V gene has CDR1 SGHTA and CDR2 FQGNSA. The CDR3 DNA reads TGTGCCAGCAGCTTGGGGGGACTGGGCGGAGATACGCAGTATTTT. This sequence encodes CASSLGGLGGDTQYF.

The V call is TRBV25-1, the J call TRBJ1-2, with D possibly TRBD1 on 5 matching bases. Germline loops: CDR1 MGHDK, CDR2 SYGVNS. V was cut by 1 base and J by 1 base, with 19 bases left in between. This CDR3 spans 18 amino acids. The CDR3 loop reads CASSEFTGRSELNYGYTF. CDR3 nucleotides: TGTGCCAGCAGTGAATTTACAGGAAGAAGCGAACTTAACTATGGCTACACCTTC.

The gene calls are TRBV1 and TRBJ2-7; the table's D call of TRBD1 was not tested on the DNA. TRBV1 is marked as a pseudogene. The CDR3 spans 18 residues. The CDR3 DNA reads TGCACCAGCAGCCTTTCCCCCACTCGACAGGAAAACTCCTACGAGCAGTACTTC. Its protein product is CTSSLSPTRQENSYEQYF.

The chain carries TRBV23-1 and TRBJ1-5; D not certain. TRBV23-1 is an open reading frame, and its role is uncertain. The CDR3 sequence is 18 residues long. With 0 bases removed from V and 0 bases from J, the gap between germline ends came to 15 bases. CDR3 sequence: CASSQSNTTEHSNQPQHF. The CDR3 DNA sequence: TGCGCCAGCAGTCAATCGAATACGACGGAGCATAGCAATCAGCCCCAGCATTTT.

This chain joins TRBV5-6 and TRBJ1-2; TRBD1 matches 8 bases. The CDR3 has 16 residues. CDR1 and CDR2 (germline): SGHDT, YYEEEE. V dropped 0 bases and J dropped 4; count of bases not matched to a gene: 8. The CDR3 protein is CASSLGATGGIYGYTF. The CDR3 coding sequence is TGTGCCAGCAGCTTGGGCGCCACAGGGGGAATCTATGGCTACACCTTC.

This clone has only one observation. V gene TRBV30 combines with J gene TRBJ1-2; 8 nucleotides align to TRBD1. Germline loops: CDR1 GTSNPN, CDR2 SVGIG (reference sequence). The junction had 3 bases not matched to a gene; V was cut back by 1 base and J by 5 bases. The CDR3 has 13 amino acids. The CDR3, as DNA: TGTGCCTGGAGTGATTACAGGGGGTATGGCTACACCTTC. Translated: CAWSDYRGYGYTF.